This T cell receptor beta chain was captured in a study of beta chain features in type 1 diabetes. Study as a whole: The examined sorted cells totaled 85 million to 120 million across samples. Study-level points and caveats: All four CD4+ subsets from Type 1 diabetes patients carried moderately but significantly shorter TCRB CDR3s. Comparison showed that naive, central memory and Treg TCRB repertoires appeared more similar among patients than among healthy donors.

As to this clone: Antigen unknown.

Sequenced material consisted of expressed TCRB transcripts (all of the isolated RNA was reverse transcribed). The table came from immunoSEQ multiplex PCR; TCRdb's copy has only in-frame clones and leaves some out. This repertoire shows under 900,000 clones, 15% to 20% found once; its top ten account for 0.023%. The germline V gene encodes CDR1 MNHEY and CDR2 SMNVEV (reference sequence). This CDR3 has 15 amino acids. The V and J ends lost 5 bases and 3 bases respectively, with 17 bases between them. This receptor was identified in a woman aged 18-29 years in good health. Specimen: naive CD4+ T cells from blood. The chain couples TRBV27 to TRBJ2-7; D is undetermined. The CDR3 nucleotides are TGTGCCAGCAGTGCCCTCCCGGACGTCTTCTACGAGCAGTACTTC. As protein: CASSALPDVFYEQYF.